The 11 T cell receptor beta chains below were found in one sample sequenced in a study of shared clonotypes between healthy human individuals. Sequenced by immunoSEQ multiplex PCR; TCRdb stores in-frame clones only, minus some. The profile shows approximately 460,000 clones, 77% of them singletons. Sequencing used PBMCs. These receptors were taken from a woman in her thirties or forties in good health. Some clones in this sample may be carry-over from other donors' samples.

The chain employs TRBV30 and TRBJ2-5, with D hard to call. Between the trimmed V and J ends, which lost 3 bases and 2 bases, there was a span of 7 bases. Looked up from germline, CDR1 is GTSNPN and CDR2 is SVGIG (reference sequence). The CDR3 is 12 amino acids. This CDR3 is CAWSPLQETQYF. CDR3 DNA: TGTGCCTGGAGCCCTCTACAAGAGACCCAGTACTTC.

Remarks on this clone: This CDR3 is also generated by other DNA sequences in the sample. The J gene is TRBJ2-7, the V gene TRBV5-1, with D perhaps given as TRBD1 or TRBD2 (5 bases each). This CDR3 is built from 15 residues. Germline lookup yields CDR1 SGHRS and CDR2 YFSETQ. Deletions cut 0 bases from V and 0 bases from J, with 10 bases between. In DNA form, the CDR3 reads TGCGCCAGCAGCTTGGTTCCAGGGAGCTCCTACGAGCAGTACTTC. Amino acids: CASSLVPGSSYEQYF.

The chain combines TRBV28 with TRBJ1-2, with 9 bases lining up with TRBD1. The CDR3 sequence is 14 residues long. Germline V gene data show CDR1 as MDHEN and CDR2 as SYDVKM. V trimming: 3 bases; J trimming: 7 bases; junction bases outside the gene matches: 6. CDR3 bases: TGTGCCAGCAGTTTGGGGGGACAGGGTACTGGCTACACCTTC. It translates to CASSLGGQGTGYTF.

The chain combines TRBV5-1 with TRBJ2-1; D remains unclear. V was clipped by 0 bases and J by 4 bases, with 14 bases between them. The length of the CDR3 is 16 residues. CDR1 is SGHRS, CDR2 YFSETQ, per germline. The DNA for the CDR3 is TGCGCCAGCAGCTTGGCCCCAGACTTAAGGTACAATGAGCAGTTCTTC. Encoded protein: CASSLAPDLRYNEQFF.

Worth noting for this clone: Since a much larger clone is just one base distant, this may be a read error. The J gene is TRBJ2-5, the V gene TRBV7-3; D gene ambiguous. V was pared by 8 bases and J by 1 base, with 11 bases between. CDR1 is SGHTA and CDR2 is FQGTGA in the germline V gene. This CDR3 contains 13 residues. The CDR3 loop reads CASGPNPQETQYF. In nucleotides, the CDR3 is TGTGCCAGCGGCCCCAACCCCCAAGAGACCCAGTACTTC.

This sequence joins TRBV29-1 and TRBJ1-1; D is uncertain. Trimming left V 3 bases short and J 0 bases short, with 8 bases between. This CDR3 region has 13 residues. Germline V gene lookup returns CDR1 SQVTM and CDR2 ANQGSEA. In nucleotides, the CDR3 is TGCAGCGTTGATCTCGCTATGAACACTGAAGCTTTCTTT. As protein: CSVDLAMNTEAFF.

In its sample, this clone was seen a few times. This chain's CDR3 is CASSLASGSWNEQFF. As DNA, the CDR3 is TGTGCCAGCAGCTTGGCTAGCGGGAGTTGGAATGAGCAGTTCTTC. This chain links TRBV7-2 with TRBJ2-1; 10 bases fit TRBD2. This CDR3 region has 15 residues. Germline assignment: CDR1 SGHTA and CDR2 FQGNSA. V was clipped by 3 bases and J by 7 bases; unmatched bases: 6.

This clone turned up a few times. CDR3: CASSLGARGDAGELFF. The CDR3 DNA follows: TGTGCCAGCAGCTTGGGGGCCAGGGGAGACGCCGGGGAGCTGTTTTTT. The J gene is TRBJ2-2, the V gene TRBV5-4; TRBD1 is a possible D gene (6 bases). Trimming left V 0 bases short and J 6 bases short, with 15 bases between. This CDR3 has 16 amino acids. Germline V gives CDR1 SGHNT, CDR2 YYREEE (reference sequence).

The CDR3 nucleotides read TGTGCCAGTACAGGGGGCTGGGAGACCCAGTACTTC. The encoded protein is CASTGGWETQYF. This rearrangement joins TRBV7-9 to TRBJ2-5; 9 bases are a match to TRBD1. The V gene end was trimmed by 9 bases and the J gene end by 5 bases; junction bases not matched to a gene: 4. Germline V gene data show CDR1 as SEHNR and CDR2 as FQNEAQ (reference sequence). There are 12 residues in the CDR3. Full variable domain (missing parts from reference TRBV7-9 and TRBJ2-5): DTGVSQNPRHKITKRGQNVTFRCDPISEHNRLYWYRQTLGQGPEFLTYFQNEAQLEKSRLLSDRFSAERPKGSFSTLEIQRTEQGDSAMYLCASTGGWETQYFGPGTRLLVL.

To note about this clone: The sample carries other DNA sequences with the same CDR3. The V call is TRBV28, the J call TRBJ1-3; the D gene is possibly TRBD1 (5 bases). Germline CDR1 and CDR2: MDHEN and SYDVKM. The V and J ends lost 7 bases and 3 bases respectively, with 16 bases between them. This CDR3 is 15 amino acids long. CDR3 in amino acids: CASNLDRGDGNTIYF. As DNA, the CDR3 is TGTGCCAGCAATCTTGACAGAGGGGATGGAAACACCATATATTTT. The complete variable domain, with remaining parts taken from reference TRBV28 and TRBJ1-3, reads DVKVTQSSRYLVKRTGEKVFLECVQDMDHENMFWYRQDPGLGLRLIYFSYDVKMKEKGDIPEGYSVSREKKERFSLILESASTNQTSMYLCASNLDRGDGNTIYFGEGSWLTVV.

The V gene is TRBV7-3, the J gene TRBJ2-7; 9 bases match TRBD1. J lost 4 bases, V lost 4 bases, and 11 bases had no gene match. The CDR3 covers 16 residues. Germline loops: CDR1 SGHTA, CDR2 FQGTGA. CDR3 residues: CASSSSAGTGMYEQYF. In DNA, the CDR3 is TGTGCCAGCAGCTCGTCAGCCGGGACAGGGATGTACGAGCAGTACTTC.